These T cell receptor beta chains were read from a single sample in a study of T-cell memory formation after mild COVID-19. TCRdb recomputed calls from the 5' RACE reads with MiXCR, one row per CDR3 protein. The sample lists 300,000 to 400,000 distinct CDR3 sequences; 25% to 30% were seen once. The sample was PBMCs or a T cell subset sorted from them (not recorded which). The receptors derive from an adult woman who had mild COVID-19 (a few samples of this study predate the infection). Cell type and time point are not known. The CDR3 runs from the conserved cysteine through the conserved F or W.

V gene,J gene,CDR3 protein
TRBV3-1,TRBJ2-1,CASSQHGGGIHNEQFF
TRBV20-1,TRBJ1-1,CSARGQLNTEAFF
TRBV11-3,TRBJ2-1,CASSRTSNDEQFF
TRBV2,TRBJ2-7,CASSGDSSSYEQYF
TRBV29-1,TRBJ2-7,CSVEDHEGTYEQYF
TRBV3-1,TRBJ2-7,CASRIQGSHEQYF
TRBV3-1,TRBJ1-2,CASSQERLGQTNYGYTF
TRBV20-1,TRBJ2-2,CSARQGANTGELFF
TRBV25-1,TRBJ2-7,CASSENLPREGPYEQYF
TRBV12-3/TRBV12-4,TRBJ2-1,CASSLVLTWEQFF
TRBV6-6,TRBJ2-7,CASSTGGIHEQYF
TRBV5-1,TRBJ2-6,CASSLDRTSGANVLTF
TRBV15,TRBJ2-7,CATSPGQFREQYF
TRBV25-1,TRBJ2-3,CASSLSGGRGDTQYF
TRBV7-6,TRBJ2-7,CASSLGGPNYEQYF
TRBV7-8,TRBJ1-5,CASSLARDPRNQPQHF
TRBV18,TRBJ1-1,CASSPLYSSNTEAFF
TRBV12-3/TRBV12-4,TRBJ1-1,CASSLEDREYTEAFF
TRBV29-1,TRBJ2-1,CSVEVVNEQFF
TRBV10-2,TRBJ2-1,CASSEGSGGALYNEQFF
TRBV13,TRBJ1-1,CASSPQGKGTEAFF
TRBV4-1,TRBJ2-5,CASSYLGTQYF
TRBV30,TRBJ1-6,CAWSWRTGGNSPLHF
TRBV3-1,TRBJ2-7,CASSQGATWEQYF
TRBV7-6,TRBJ2-7,CASSLARAGSFYEQYF
TRBV7-9,TRBJ2-7,CASSSAGAGGRYEQYF
TRBV7-3,TRBJ2-1,CASSTTGNGDEQFF
TRBV12-3/TRBV12-4,TRBJ2-3,CASRPPIGRGLTDTQYF
TRBV5-1,TRBJ2-7,CASSLTLGQASYEQYF
TRBV3-1,TRBJ1-6,CASRPRGTGSRSPLHF
TRBV20-1,TRBJ2-1,CSVSGEVTYNEQFF
TRBV10-3,TRBJ2-3,CATGMGPGLAVEGGTDTQYF
TRBV5-5,TRBJ1-1,CASSWTDMNTEAFF
TRBV7-8,TRBJ2-1,CASSFGRDSSYNEQFF
TRBV15,TRBJ1-6,CATSRGGGIPYSPLHF
TRBV7-9,TRBJ2-7,CASSLFDGGSEQYF
TRBV20-1,TRBJ2-1,CSADASGRGHNEQFF
TRBV29-1,TRBJ1-3,CSAQGTGNTIYF
TRBV11-2,TRBJ2-3,CASSIPSGGGDTQYF
TRBV9,TRBJ2-3,CASSVVPSTLTGVTDTQYF
TRBV7-6,TRBJ2-7,CASSFGGRSSYEQYF
TRBV12-3/TRBV12-4,TRBJ2-3,CASSAGTGITDTQYF
TRBV24-1,TRBJ2-1,CATSDLGLAGSSYNEQFF
TRBV5-6,TRBJ2-5,CASTSPSSWGLAETQYF